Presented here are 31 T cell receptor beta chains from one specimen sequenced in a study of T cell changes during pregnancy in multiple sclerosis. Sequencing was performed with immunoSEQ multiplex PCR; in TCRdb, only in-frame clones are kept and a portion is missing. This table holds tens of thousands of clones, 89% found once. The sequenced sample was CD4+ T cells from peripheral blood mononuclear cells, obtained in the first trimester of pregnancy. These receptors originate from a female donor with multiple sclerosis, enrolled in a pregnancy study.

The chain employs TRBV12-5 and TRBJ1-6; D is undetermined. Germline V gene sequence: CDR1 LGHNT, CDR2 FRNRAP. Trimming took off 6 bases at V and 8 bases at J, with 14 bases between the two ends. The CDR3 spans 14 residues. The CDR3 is CASGPGGWDSPLHF. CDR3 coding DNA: TGTGCTAGTGGCCCCGGAGGGTGGGATTCACCCCTCCACTTT. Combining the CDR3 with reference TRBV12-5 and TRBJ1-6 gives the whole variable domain DARVTQTPRHKVTEMGQEVTMRCQPILGHNTVFWYRQTMMQGLELLAYFRNRAPLDDSGMPKDRFSAEMPDATLATLKIQPSEPRDSAVYFCASGPGGWDSPLHFGNGTRLTVT.

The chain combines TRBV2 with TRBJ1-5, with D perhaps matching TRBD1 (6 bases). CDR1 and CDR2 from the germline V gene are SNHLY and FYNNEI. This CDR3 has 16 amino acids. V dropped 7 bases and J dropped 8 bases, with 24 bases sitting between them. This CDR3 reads CASTRGTKGSTEPQHF. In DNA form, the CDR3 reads TGTGCCAGCACCCGAGGGACAAAGGGATCGACGGAGCCCCAGCATTTT.

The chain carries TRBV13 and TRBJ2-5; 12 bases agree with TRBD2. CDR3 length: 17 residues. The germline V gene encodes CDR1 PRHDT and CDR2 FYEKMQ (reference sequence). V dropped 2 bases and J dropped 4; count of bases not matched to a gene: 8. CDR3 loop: CASSLRRLAGELETQYF. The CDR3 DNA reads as TGTGCCAGCAGCTTACGTCGACTAGCGGGAGAGCTAGAGACCCAGTACTTC.

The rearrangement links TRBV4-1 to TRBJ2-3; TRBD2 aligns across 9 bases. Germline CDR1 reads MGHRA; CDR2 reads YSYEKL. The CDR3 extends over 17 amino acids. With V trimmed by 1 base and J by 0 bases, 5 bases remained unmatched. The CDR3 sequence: CASSQGGTSLSTDTQYF. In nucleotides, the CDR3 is TGCGCCAGCAGCCAAGGGGGGACTAGCCTTAGCACAGATACGCAGTATTTT.

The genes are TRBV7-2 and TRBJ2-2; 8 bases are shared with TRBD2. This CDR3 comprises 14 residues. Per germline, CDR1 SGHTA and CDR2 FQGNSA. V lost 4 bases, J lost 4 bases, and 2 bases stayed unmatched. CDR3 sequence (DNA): TGTGCCAGCAGCTGGGGGACTAGCACCGGGGAGCTGTTTTTT. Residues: CASSWGTSTGELFF.

The CDR3 DNA reads as TGCGCCAGCTCCTTTAAGATGAGCCGGGAGAACACCGGGGAGCTGTTTTTT. Translating gives CASSFKMSRENTGELFF. The chain recombines TRBV5-1 with TRBJ2-2, with D possibly being TRBD2 (5 bases). Trimming stripped 7 bases from V and 1 base from J, with 20 bases between. In germline, CDR1 is SGHRS, CDR2 YFSETQ. CDR3 length: 17 amino acids.

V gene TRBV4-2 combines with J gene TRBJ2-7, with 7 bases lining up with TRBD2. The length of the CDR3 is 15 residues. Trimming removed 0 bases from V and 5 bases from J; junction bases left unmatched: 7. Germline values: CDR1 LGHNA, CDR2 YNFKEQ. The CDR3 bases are TGTGCCAGCAGCCAAGATGGGGCGGGAGCGGACGAGCAGTACTTC. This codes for CASSQDGAGADEQYF.

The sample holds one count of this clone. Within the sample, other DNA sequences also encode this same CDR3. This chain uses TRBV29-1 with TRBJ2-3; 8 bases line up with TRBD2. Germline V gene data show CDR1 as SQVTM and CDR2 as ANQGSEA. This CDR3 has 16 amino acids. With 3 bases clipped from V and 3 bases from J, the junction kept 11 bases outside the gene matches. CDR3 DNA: TGCAGCGTTGAGAAGGGCAGCGGGAGTGTGACAGATACGCAGTATTTT. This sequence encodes CSVEKGSGSVTDTQYF.

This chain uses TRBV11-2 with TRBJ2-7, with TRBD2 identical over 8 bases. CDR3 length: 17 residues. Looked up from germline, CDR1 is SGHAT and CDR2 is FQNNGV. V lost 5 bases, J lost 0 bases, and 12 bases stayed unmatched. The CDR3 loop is CASSRLAGRYSSYEQYF. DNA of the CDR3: TGTGCCAGCAGCCGGCTAGCGGGTCGGTATAGCTCCTACGAGCAGTACTTC.

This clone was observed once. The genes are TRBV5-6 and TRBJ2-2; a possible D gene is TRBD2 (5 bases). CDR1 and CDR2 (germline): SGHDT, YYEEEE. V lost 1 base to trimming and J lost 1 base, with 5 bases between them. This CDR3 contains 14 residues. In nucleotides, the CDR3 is TGTGCCAGCAGCTTGACTAGGAACACCGGGGAGCTGTTTTTT. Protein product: CASSLTRNTGELFF.

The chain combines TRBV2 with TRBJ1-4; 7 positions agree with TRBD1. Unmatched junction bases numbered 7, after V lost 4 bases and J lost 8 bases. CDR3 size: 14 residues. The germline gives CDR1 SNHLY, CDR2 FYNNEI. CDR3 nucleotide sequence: TGTGCCAGCAGTGTCCAGGGGGGTTGGGAAAAACTGTTTTTT. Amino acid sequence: CASSVQGGWEKLFF.

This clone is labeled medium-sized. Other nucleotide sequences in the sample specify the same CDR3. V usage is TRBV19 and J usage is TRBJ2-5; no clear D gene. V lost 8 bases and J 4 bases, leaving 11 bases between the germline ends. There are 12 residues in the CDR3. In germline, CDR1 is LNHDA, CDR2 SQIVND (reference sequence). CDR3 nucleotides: TGTGCCAGTCGACAAGCTGGAGAGACCCAGTACTTC. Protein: CASRQAGETQYF.

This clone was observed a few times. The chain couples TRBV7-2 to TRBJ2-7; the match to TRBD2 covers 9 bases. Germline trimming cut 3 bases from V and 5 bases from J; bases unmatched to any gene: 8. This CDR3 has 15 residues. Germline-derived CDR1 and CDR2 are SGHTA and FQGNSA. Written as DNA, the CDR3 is TGTGCCAGCAGCTTTGGTAGCGGGAGTGGGGACGAGCAGTACTTC. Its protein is CASSFGSGSGDEQYF.

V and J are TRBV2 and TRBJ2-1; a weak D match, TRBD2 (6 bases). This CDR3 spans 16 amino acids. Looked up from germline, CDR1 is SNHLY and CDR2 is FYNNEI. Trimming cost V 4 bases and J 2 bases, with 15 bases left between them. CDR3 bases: TGTGCCAGCAGTGTAACGGGAGCCTTACCCTACAATGAGCAGTTCTTC. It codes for CASSVTGALPYNEQFF.

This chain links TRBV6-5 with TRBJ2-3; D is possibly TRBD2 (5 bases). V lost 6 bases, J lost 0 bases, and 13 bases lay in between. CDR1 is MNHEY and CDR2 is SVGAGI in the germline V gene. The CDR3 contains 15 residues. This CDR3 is CASRLGSLSTDTQYF. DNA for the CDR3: TGTGCCAGCAGATTGGGGAGCTTAAGCACAGATACGCAGTATTTT.

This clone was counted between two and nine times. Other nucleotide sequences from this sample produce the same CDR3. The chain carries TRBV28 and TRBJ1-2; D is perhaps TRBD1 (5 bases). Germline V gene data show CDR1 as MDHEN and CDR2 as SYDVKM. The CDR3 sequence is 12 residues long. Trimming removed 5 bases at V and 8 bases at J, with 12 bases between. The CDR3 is CASSTGGLGYTF. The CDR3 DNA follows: TGTGCCAGCAGTACGGGGGGGTTGGGCTACACCTTC.

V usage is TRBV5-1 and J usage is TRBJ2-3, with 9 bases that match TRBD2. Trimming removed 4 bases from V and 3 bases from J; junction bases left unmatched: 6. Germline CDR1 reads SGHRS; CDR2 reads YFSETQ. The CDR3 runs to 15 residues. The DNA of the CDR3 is TGCGCCAGCAGCCCAGGACTAGCGTTAACAGATACGCAGTATTTT. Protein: CASSPGLALTDTQYF.

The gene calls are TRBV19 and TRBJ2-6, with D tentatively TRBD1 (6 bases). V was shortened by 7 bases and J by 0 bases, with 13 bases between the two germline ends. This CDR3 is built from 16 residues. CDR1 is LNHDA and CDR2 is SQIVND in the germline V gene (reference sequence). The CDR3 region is CASIDRFDSGANVLTF. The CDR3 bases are TGTGCCAGTATTGACAGGTTTGACTCTGGGGCCAACGTCCTGACTTTC.

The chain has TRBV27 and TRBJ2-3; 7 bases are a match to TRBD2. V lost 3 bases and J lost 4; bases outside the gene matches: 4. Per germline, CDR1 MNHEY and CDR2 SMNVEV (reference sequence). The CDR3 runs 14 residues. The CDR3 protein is CASSFGLAADTQYF. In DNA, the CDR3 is TGTGCCAGCAGTTTCGGTCTAGCGGCAGATACGCAGTATTTT.

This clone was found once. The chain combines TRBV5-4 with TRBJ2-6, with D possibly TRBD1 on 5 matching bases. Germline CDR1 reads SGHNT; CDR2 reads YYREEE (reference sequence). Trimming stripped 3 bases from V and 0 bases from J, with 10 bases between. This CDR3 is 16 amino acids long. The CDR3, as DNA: TGTGCCAGCAGCTCATTACAGGACTCTGGGGCCAACGTCCTGACTTTC. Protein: CASSSLQDSGANVLTF.

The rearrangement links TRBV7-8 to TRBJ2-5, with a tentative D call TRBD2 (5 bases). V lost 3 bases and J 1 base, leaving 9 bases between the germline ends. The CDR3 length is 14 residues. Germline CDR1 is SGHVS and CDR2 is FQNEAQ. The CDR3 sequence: CASSLGSVQETQYF. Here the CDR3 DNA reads TGTGCCAGCAGCTTGGGTAGCGTCCAAGAGACCCAGTACTTC.

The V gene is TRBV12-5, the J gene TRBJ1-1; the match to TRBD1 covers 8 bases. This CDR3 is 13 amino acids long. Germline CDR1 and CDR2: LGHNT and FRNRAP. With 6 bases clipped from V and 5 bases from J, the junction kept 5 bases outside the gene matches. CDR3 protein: CASGPTGDTEAFF. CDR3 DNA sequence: TGTGCTAGTGGACCGACAGGGGATACTGAAGCTTTCTTT.

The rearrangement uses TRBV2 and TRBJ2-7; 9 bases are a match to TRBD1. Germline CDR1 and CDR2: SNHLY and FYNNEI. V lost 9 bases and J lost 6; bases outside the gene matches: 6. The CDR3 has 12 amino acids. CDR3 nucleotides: TGTGCCAGGAGGGACAGGGAGGCCGAGCAGTACTTC. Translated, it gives CARRDREAEQYF.

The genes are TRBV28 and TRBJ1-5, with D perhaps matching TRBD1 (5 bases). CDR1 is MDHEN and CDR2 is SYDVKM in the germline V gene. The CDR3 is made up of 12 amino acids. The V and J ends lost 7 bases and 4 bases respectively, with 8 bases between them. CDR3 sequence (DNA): TGTGCCAGCATCGGGGGAAATCAGCCCCAGCATTTT. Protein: CASIGGNQPQHF.

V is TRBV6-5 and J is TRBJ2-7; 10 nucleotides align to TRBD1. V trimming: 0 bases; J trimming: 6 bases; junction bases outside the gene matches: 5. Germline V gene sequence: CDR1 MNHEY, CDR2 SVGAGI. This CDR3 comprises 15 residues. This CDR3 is CASSYSPGQGSEQYF. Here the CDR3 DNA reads TGTGCCAGCAGTTACTCTCCGGGACAGGGGTCCGAGCAGTACTTC.

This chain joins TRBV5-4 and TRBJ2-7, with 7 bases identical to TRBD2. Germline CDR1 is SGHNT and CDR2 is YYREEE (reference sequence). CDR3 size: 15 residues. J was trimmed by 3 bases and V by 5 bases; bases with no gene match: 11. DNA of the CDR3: TGTGCCAGCAGTTCAAAAGCGGGAAATAACTACGAGCAGTACTTC. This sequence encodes CASSSKAGNNYEQYF.

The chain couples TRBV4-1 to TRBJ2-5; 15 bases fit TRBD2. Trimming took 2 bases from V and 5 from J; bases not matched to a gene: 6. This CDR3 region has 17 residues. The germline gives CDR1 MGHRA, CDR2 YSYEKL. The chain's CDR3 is CASSQPKGLAGGETQYF. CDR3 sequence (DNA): TGCGCCAGCAGCCAACCAAAAGGACTAGCGGGAGGGGAGACCCAGTACTTC.

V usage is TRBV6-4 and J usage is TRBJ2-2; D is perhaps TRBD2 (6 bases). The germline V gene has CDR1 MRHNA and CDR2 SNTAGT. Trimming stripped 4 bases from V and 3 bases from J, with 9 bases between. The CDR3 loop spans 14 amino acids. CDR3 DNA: TGTGCCAGCAGTGTCGGGGGATACACCGGGGAGCTGTTTTTT. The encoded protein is CASSVGGYTGELFF.

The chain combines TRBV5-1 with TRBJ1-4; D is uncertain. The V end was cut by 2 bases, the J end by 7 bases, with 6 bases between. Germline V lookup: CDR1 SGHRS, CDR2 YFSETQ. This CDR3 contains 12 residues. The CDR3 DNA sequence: TGCGCCAGCAGCTTTGAGGGTGAAAAACTGTTTTTT. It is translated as CASSFEGEKLFF.

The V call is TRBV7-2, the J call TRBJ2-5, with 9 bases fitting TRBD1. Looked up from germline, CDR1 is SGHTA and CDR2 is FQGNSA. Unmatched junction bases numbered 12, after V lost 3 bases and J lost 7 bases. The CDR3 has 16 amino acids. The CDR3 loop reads CASSFEPGTGSGTQYF. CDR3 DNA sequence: TGTGCCAGCAGCTTCGAACCCGGGACAGGGAGTGGGACCCAGTACTTC.

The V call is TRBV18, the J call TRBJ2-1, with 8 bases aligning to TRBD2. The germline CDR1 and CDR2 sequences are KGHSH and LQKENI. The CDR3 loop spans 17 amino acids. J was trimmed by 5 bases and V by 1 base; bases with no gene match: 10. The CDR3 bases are TGTGCCAGCTCACCACTAACTAGCGGTGGGGTCGACAATGAGCAGTTCTTC. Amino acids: CASSPLTSGGVDNEQFF.